This T cell receptor beta chain was obtained from a study of blood T cells in healthy people across ages. PCR was performed a second time for about 7 to 12 cycles using a sample-barcoded 5' primer and a J-beta primer mix. From the 5' RACE reads, TCRdb called clonotypes with MiXCR, one entry per CDR3 protein. The sample carries about 670,000 distinct CDR3 sequences, 35% to 50% recorded once. This CDR3 is 18 amino acids long. Germline values: CDR1 SNHLY, CDR2 FYNNEI. The ends were cut back, 2 bases at V and 0 bases at J, with 14 bases in the middle. The origin of this receptor is a man aged 80 or over in good health. The sequenced sample consisted of blood. The V and J genes are TRBV2 and TRBJ2-6; tentatively, D is TRBD1 (6 bases). CDR3 sequence reads: CASSERGQLNSGANVLTF. CDR3 DNA sequence: TGTGCCAGCAGTGAACGGGGACAACTAAACTCTGGGGCCAACGTCCTGACTTTC.